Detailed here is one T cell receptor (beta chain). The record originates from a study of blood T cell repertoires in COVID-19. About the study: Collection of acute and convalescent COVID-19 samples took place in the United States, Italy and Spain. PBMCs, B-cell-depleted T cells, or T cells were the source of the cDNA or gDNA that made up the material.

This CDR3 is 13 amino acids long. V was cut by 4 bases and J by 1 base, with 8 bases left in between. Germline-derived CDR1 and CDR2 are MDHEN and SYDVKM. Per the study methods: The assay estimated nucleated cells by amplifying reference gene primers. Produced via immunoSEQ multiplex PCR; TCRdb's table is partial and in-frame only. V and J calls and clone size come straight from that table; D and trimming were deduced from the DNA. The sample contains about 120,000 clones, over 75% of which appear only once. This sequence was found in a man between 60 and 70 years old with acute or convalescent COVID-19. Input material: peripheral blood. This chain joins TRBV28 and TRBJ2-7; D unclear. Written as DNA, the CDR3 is TGTGCCAGCAGTTCCTCCCGGTCCTACGAGCAGTACTTC. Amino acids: CASSSSRSYEQYF.